Listed below are T cell receptor beta chains from one sample, sequenced in a study of OX40 agonist ivuxolimab in advanced cancers. The table came from immunoSEQ multiplex PCR; TCRdb's copy has only in-frame clones and leaves some out. The data hold tens of thousands of clones, with around four fifths observed a single time. The specimen comprised CD4+ or CD8+ T cells sorted from blood, sampled in a trial of the OX40 agonist ivuxolimab. These receptors were obtained from an adult with an advanced solid tumor such as melanoma, head and neck, liver or kidney cancer. Both conserved end residues are part of each CDR3.

j_call: TRBJ1-5
v_call: TRBV27
cdr3_aa: CASSPNRVNQPQHF

j_call: TRBJ1-1
v_call: TRBV2
cdr3_aa: CASSSTGGNTEAFF

j_call: TRBJ1-5
v_call: TRBV29-1
cdr3_aa: CSVGDGTNQPQHF

j_call: TRBJ2-6
v_call: TRBV4-1
cdr3_aa: CASSQDRGEANVLTF

j_call: TRBJ2-2
v_call: TRBV28
cdr3_aa: CASSPGIPTGELFF

j_call: TRBJ1-5
v_call: TRBV5-1
cdr3_aa: CASSLDGGLGNQPQHF

j_call: TRBJ2-1
v_call: TRBV7-6
cdr3_aa: CASSLSGRRLYNEQFF

j_call: TRBJ1-6
v_call: TRBV13
cdr3_aa: CASSLLGNSPLHF

j_call: TRBJ1-1
v_call: TRBV27
cdr3_aa: CASSFGTGGTEAFF

j_call: TRBJ2-7
v_call: TRBV30
cdr3_aa: CAWSALRARSYEQYF

j_call: TRBJ2-7
v_call: TRBV25-1
cdr3_aa: CASSWGTIGEQYF

j_call: TRBJ2-1
v_call: TRBV5-4
cdr3_aa: CASSPEGVAGNEQFF

j_call: TRBJ2-1
v_call: TRBV9
cdr3_aa: CASSVVVGTGNEQFF

j_call: TRBJ1-2
v_call: TRBV2
cdr3_aa: CASSPYRENYGYTF

j_call: TRBJ2-1
v_call: TRBV28
cdr3_aa: CASRRPGASYNEQFF

j_call: TRBJ1-5
v_call: TRBV19
cdr3_aa: CASIYSGGASNQPQHF

j_call: TRBJ1-2
v_call: TRBV14
cdr3_aa: CASSQGRQSNGYTF

j_call: TRBJ2-1
v_call: TRBV10-2
cdr3_aa: CASTKGLSYNEQFF

j_call: TRBJ2-6
v_call: TRBV27
cdr3_aa: CASKGDSGANVLTF

j_call: TRBJ2-7
v_call: TRBV4-1
cdr3_aa: CASSHAGTSGLYEQYF

j_call: TRBJ1-2
v_call: TRBV27
cdr3_aa: CASSGRNYGYTF

j_call: TRBJ1-2
v_call: TRBV2
cdr3_aa: CASSESRQGGYGYTF

j_call: TRBJ2-7
v_call: TRBV2
cdr3_aa: CASTWGLAGAEEQYF

j_call: TRBJ2-3
v_call: TRBV5-5
cdr3_aa: CASSLEGGRSTDTQYF

j_call: TRBJ2-3
v_call: TRBV11-3
cdr3_aa: CASSLGGGGTDTQYF

j_call: TRBJ1-2
v_call: TRBV7-6
cdr3_aa: CASSLSDRGLAYGYTF

j_call: TRBJ1-1
v_call: TRBV18
cdr3_aa: CASSPGTGYTEAFF

j_call: TRBJ1-1
v_call: TRBV7-2
cdr3_aa: CASSLTDRGARGTEAFF

j_call: TRBJ1-1
v_call: TRBV6-1
cdr3_aa: CASSESGTVTTEAFF

j_call: TRBJ1-2
v_call: TRBV10-3
cdr3_aa: CAISGTGGGYGYTF

j_call: TRBJ2-1
v_call: TRBV4-3
cdr3_aa: CASSQLQMGVEQFF

j_call: TRBJ1-1
v_call: TRBV20-1
cdr3_aa: CSARGQTEAFF

j_call: TRBJ2-1
v_call: TRBV4-2
cdr3_aa: CASSQGPDNNEQFF

j_call: TRBJ1-1
v_call: TRBV19
cdr3_aa: CASSSMRGRRMNTEAFF

j_call: TRBJ1-1
v_call: TRBV6-1
cdr3_aa: CASSERGGQGTEAFF

j_call: TRBJ2-3
v_call: TRBV7-2
cdr3_aa: CASSLRRGDTQYF

j_call: TRBJ1-2
v_call: TRBV7-9
cdr3_aa: CASSLKGEYGYTF

j_call: TRBJ1-6
v_call: TRBV9
cdr3_aa: CASSVASSYNSPLHF

j_call: TRBJ2-3
v_call: TRBV29-1
cdr3_aa: CSVGTGAKKQYF

j_call: TRBJ1-1
v_call: TRBV30
cdr3_aa: CALLPRQGMEGTEAFF

j_call: TRBJ1-4
v_call: TRBV5-1
cdr3_aa: CASSLGEKLFF

j_call: TRBJ1-4
v_call: TRBV2
cdr3_aa: CASSPGGASPKLFF

j_call: TRBJ1-4
v_call: TRBV14
cdr3_aa: CASSRTGGGEKLFF

j_call: TRBJ2-7
v_call: TRBV2
cdr3_aa: CASSVGGRNYEQYF

j_call: TRBJ2-1
v_call: TRBV7-7
cdr3_aa: CASSLAQENEQFF

j_call: TRBJ1-2
v_call: TRBV30
cdr3_aa: CASNREGLSYGYTF

j_call: TRBJ2-4
v_call: TRBV21-1
cdr3_aa: CASSKSSGTRFEYF

j_call: TRBJ2-7
v_call: TRBV5-1
cdr3_aa: CASTLRGGSSYEQYF

j_call: TRBJ2-7
v_call: TRBV5-4
cdr3_aa: CASSLGPNYEQYF

j_call: TRBJ1-2
v_call: TRBV18
cdr3_aa: CASSPDEYGYTF

j_call: TRBJ2-5
v_call: TRBV28
cdr3_aa: CASSLDGGSGSQETQYF

j_call: TRBJ2-5
v_call: TRBV28
cdr3_aa: CASRSGGPPETQYF

j_call: TRBJ2-3
v_call: TRBV6-1
cdr3_aa: CASTSGGQSTDTQYF

j_call: TRBJ2-3
v_call: TRBV27
cdr3_aa: CASRMPGLLSTDTQYF

j_call: TRBJ2-2
v_call: TRBV27
cdr3_aa: CASSLSILGTLGTGELFF

j_call: TRBJ2-1
v_call: TRBV19
cdr3_aa: CASIGQGSPNEQFF

j_call: TRBJ2-5
v_call: TRBV29-1
cdr3_aa: CSVRRGVQETQYF

j_call: TRBJ2-7
v_call: TRBV7-2
cdr3_aa: CASGRQGSYEQYF

j_call: TRBJ1-1
v_call: TRBV6-1
cdr3_aa: CASSEPPWGVTEAFF